The 25 T cell receptor beta chains given below trace back to one sample, sequenced in a study of blood T cells in healthy people across ages. Sample-barcoded 5' priming and a J-beta primer mix drove a second PCR of 7 to 11 cycles. Using its own MiXCR run on the 5' RACE reads, TCRdb lists one record per CDR3 protein. Of 1.5 million to 2 million distinct CDR3 sequences in the sample, roughly 28% were seen once. The sample taken for sequencing was blood. Source of these receptors: a woman aged 30 to 39 in good health.

This clonotype has a handful of counts. CDR3 sequence: CASSSGRVGNQPQHF. In nucleotides, the CDR3 is TGTGCCAGCAGTTCGGGCAGGGTTGGCAATCAGCCCCAGCATTTT. V is TRBV2 and J is TRBJ1-5, with a possible D match to TRBD1 (5 bases). The CDR3 spans 15 residues. Trimming removed 5 bases at V and 2 bases at J, with 13 bases between. Germline V gives CDR1 SNHLY, CDR2 FYNNEI.

The V and J genes are TRBV28 and TRBJ1-2; D not certain. Germline V gives CDR1 MDHEN, CDR2 SYDVKM. The CDR3 is 12 residues long. Trimming removed 4 bases at V and 4 bases at J, with 7 bases between. The CDR3 loop is CASSYQFYGYTF. CDR3 coding DNA: TGTGCCAGCAGTTACCAGTTCTATGGCTACACCTTC.

This clonotype was observed at least ten times. The gene calls are TRBV20-1 and TRBJ2-7, with D hard to call. The CDR3 has 15 residues. The germline gives CDR1 DFQATT, CDR2 SNEGSKA (reference sequence). V shed 3 bases and J shed 9 bases, with 24 bases lying between them. For the CDR3, the DNA is TGCAGTGCTAGCAGGATGCGTAACCCTACGTTTGGGCAGTACTTC. Translation gives CSASRMRNPTFGQYF.

This clonotype has more than one count but fewer than ten. An end of the junction does not agree with germline; a read error may underlie this. V gene TRBV5-1 combines with J gene TRBJ2-7; D could derive from TRBD1 or TRBD2 (6 bases each). This CDR3 region has 14 residues. Germline assignment: CDR1 SGHRS and CDR2 YFSETQ. In DNA, the CDR3 is TGCGCCAGCAGCTGGGAGGACAGATCCTTCGAGCAGTACTTC. Protein sequence: CASSWEDRSFEQYF.

There are many counts of this clonotype. The V and J genes are TRBV28 and TRBJ2-7; weak D call: TRBD1 (6 bases). Germline V gene sequence: CDR1 MDHEN, CDR2 SYDVKM. CDR3 length: 12 residues. The V gene lost 5 bases and the J gene lost 5 bases, with 10 bases spanning the gap. CDR3 loop: CASSPRTDEQYF. CDR3 bases: TGTGCCAGCAGTCCTCGGACAGACGAGCAGTACTTC.

The gene calls are TRBV5-8 and TRBJ1-1; D may be TRBD1 (6 bases). The germline V and J ends were trimmed by 2 bases and 1 base, with 9 bases remaining between them. CDR3 length: 14 residues. Germline lookup yields CDR1 SGHTS and CDR2 YDEGEE. The CDR3 sequence is CASSFRTANTEAFF. DNA of the CDR3: TGTGCCAGCAGCTTCCGGACAGCGAACACTGAAGCTTTCTTT.

Only a few counts were recorded for this clonotype. The gene calls are TRBV9 and TRBJ2-5; 11 bases map to TRBD2. The CDR3 runs 17 residues. Germline V gene lookup returns CDR1 SGDLS and CDR2 YYNGEE. V dropped 2 bases and J dropped 4; count of bases not matched to a gene: 10. The CDR3 bases are TGTGCCAGCAGCGTGTCCGGGGCACTAGCGGGAGTAGAGACCCAGTACTTC. Its translation: CASSVSGALAGVETQYF.

This clonotype was found a few times. The chain uses TRBV7-9 and TRBJ2-7, with TRBD1 matching 7 bases. The CDR3 is 14 residues long. The germline CDR1 and CDR2 sequences are SEHNR and FQNEAQ (reference sequence). V was clipped by 3 bases and J by 3 bases; unmatched bases: 5. CDR3 bases: TGTGCCAGCAGCTTCGACAGGGCAGGCTACGAGCAGTACTTC. This translates into CASSFDRAGYEQYF.

This clonotype has only a few counts. The rearrangement joins TRBV5-1 to TRBJ2-1; D possibly corresponds to TRBD1 (7 bases). Per germline, CDR1 SGHRS and CDR2 YFSETQ. The CDR3 length is 16 residues. Trimming took off 2 bases at V and 9 bases at J, with 21 bases between the two ends. The CDR3 spells CASSFGLETGRGEQFF. The CDR3 nucleotides read TGCGCCAGCAGCTTTGGCCTCGAGACAGGGCGGGGTGAGCAGTTCTTC.

Remarks on this clonotype: Germline and junction disagree at one end, which may indicate a read error. The V gene is TRBV5-6, the J gene TRBJ2-6, with 7 bases matching TRBD1. The CDR3 loop spans 21 amino acids. Germline CDR1 reads SGHDT; CDR2 reads YYEEEE. CDR3 in DNA: TGTGCCAGTAGCCCACAAGGGACAGAGTCCTTCTCGGCGTCTGGGGCCAACGTCCGGACTTTC. This gives the protein CASSPQGTESFSASGANVRTF.

V is TRBV6-5 and J is TRBJ1-2, with a tentative D call TRBD1 (6 bases). With 8 bases removed from V and 6 bases from J, the gap between germline ends came to 13 bases. The CDR3 has 12 amino acids. Germline assignment: CDR1 MNHEY and CDR2 SVGAGI. This CDR3 is CASWGGPDGYTF. The CDR3 DNA follows: TGTGCCAGCTGGGGGGGCCCGGATGGCTACACCTTC.

There are a few counts of this clonotype. V usage is TRBV12-3 or TRBV12-4 and J usage is TRBJ2-7; 7 nucleotides line up with TRBD2. This CDR3 comprises 13 residues. J was trimmed by 5 bases and V by 6 bases; bases with no gene match: 7. CDR3 sequence: CASRTAGRDEQYF. CDR3 sequence (DNA): TGTGCCAGCAGGACAGCGGGAAGGGACGAGCAGTACTTC.

This clonotype was detected a few times. The V gene is TRBV6-1, the J gene TRBJ2-7; 8 bases align to TRBD1. V lost 10 bases and J lost 3; bases outside the gene matches: 17. The CDR3 spans 16 residues. Germline assignment: CDR1 MNHNS and CDR2 SASEGT. Written as DNA, the CDR3 is TGTGCCACCATGGACCAATCCGGGACAGGATACTACGAGCAGTACTTC. Protein product: CATMDQSGTGYYEQYF.

The CDR3 here is CASSAPPRSGGTDTQYF. The CDR3 coding sequence is TGTGCCAGCAGCGCCCCGCCCCGTAGCGGGGGTACAGATACGCAGTATTTT. This sequence joins TRBV27 and TRBJ2-3; 9 bases align to TRBD2. Looked up from germline, CDR1 is MNHEY and CDR2 is SMNVEV (reference sequence). Trimming removed 6 bases from V and 3 bases from J; junction bases left unmatched: 13. This CDR3 contains 17 residues.

This clonotype showed up just a few times. This chain uses TRBV12-3 or TRBV12-4 with TRBJ2-2, with D tentatively TRBD1 (6 bases). Trimming took 6 bases from V and 8 from J, leaving 16 bases between them. The CDR3 is made up of 14 amino acids. The CDR3 loop is CASSLLQGSGELFF. The CDR3 DNA reads TGTGCCAGCAGCCTCCTCCAGGGGTCAGGGGAGCTGTTTTTT.

This clonotype was counted only a few times. The chain couples TRBV24-1 to TRBJ2-3, with TRBD1 matching over 8 bases. With V trimmed by 0 bases and J by 7 bases, 8 bases remained unmatched. The germline V gene encodes CDR1 KGHDR and CDR2 SFDVKD. CDR3 length: 16 amino acids. The CDR3 loop is CATSDLQGQGTNTQYF. For the CDR3, the DNA is TGTGCCACCAGTGATTTGCAAGGACAGGGCACGAATACGCAGTATTTT.

On this clonotype itself: This may come from a read error, since a much larger clone is one base off. CDR3 protein: CAWNSGTGWDEQYF. The DNA of the CDR3 is TGTGCCTGGAACTCCGGGACAGGGTGGGACGAGCAGTACTTC. This chain uses TRBV30 with TRBJ2-7; TRBD1 matches 9 bases. The trim removed 4 bases at V and 5 bases at J, leaving 9 bases unmatched. Germline V gene lookup returns CDR1 GTSNPN and CDR2 SVGIG (reference sequence). CDR3 length: 14 amino acids.

Only a few counts were recorded for this clonotype. This chain uses TRBV2 with TRBJ1-5, with 9 bases lining up with TRBD1. V shed 6 bases and J 5 bases; nucleotides not matched to a gene: 8. The CDR3 contains 15 residues. Germline assignment: CDR1 SNHLY and CDR2 FYNNEI. As DNA, the CDR3 is TGTGCCAGCAGACCCGGGACAGGGAGAGATCAGCCCCAGCATTTT. It encodes CASRPGTGRDQPQHF.

V and J are TRBV4-1 and TRBJ2-3; 13 bases map to TRBD2. V was pared by 1 base and J by 4 bases, with 5 bases of the junction left unmatched. The length of the CDR3 is 17 residues. The germline V gene encodes CDR1 MGHRA and CDR2 YSYEKL. CDR3 loop: CASSQVGTSGGADTQYF. CDR3 coding DNA: TGCGCCAGCAGCCAAGTTGGAACTAGCGGGGGGGCAGATACGCAGTATTTT.

This clonotype was seen a handful of times. This sequence joins TRBV6-2 or TRBV6-3 and TRBJ2-7; D might be TRBD2 (5 bases). Germline values: CDR1 MNHEY, CDR2 SVGEGT. V was trimmed by 5 bases and J by 5 bases, leaving 16 bases between them. The CDR3 consists of 14 residues. Written as DNA, the CDR3 is TGTGCCAGCAGTCCTAGCTTTTCGTTGGACGAGCAGTACTTC. This gives the protein CASSPSFSLDEQYF.

The chain uses TRBV9 and TRBJ2-1; the match to TRBD2 covers 8 bases. J gave up 3 bases and V 0 bases, and 14 bases lay outside the gene matches. Per germline, CDR1 SGDLS and CDR2 YYNGEE. The CDR3 is 19 amino acids. In DNA, the CDR3 is TGTGCCAGCAGCGTAGGTGCAATTGCCGTAGCGGGACTCTACAATGAGCAGTTCTTC. Its translation is CASSVGAIAVAGLYNEQFF. Full variable domain (rest looked up from reference TRBV9 and TRBJ2-1): DSGVTQTPKHLITATGQRVTLRCSPRSGDLSVYWYQQSLDQGLQFLIQYYNGEERAKGNILERFSAQQFPDLHSELNLSSLELGDSALYFCASSVGAIAVAGLYNEQFFGPGTRLTVL.

The chain employs TRBV2 and TRBJ2-7; 13 bases match TRBD2. The J call could be wrong; TRBJ2-5 is a better fit for the DNA end. CDR1 and CDR2 from the germline V gene are SNHLY and FYNNEI. This CDR3 contains 16 residues. CDR3 protein: CASNRWTSGRGETQYF. CDR3 in DNA: TGTGCCAGCAATCGTTGGACTAGCGGGAGAGGGGAGACCCAGTACTTC.

V usage is TRBV19 and J usage is TRBJ1-5, with D hard to call. Deletions cut 3 bases from V and 0 bases from J, with 9 bases between. The CDR3 loop spans 15 amino acids. The germline gives CDR1 LNHDA, CDR2 SQIVND (reference sequence). The CDR3 DNA is TGTGCCAGTAGTATTGGCGCCTATAGCAATCAGCCCCAGCATTTT. Protein: CASSIGAYSNQPQHF.

This clonotype was counted only a few times. DNA of the CDR3: TGTGCCAGCAGCGCGAGAATAGAACCCTACAATGAGCAGTTCTTC. Its protein product is CASSARIEPYNEQFF. The rearrangement links TRBV9 to TRBJ2-1; D gene ambiguous. V lost 3 bases to trimming and J lost 2 bases, with 12 bases between them. The CDR3 is 15 amino acids. Germline V lookup: CDR1 SGDLS, CDR2 YYNGEE.

In its sample, this clonotype was seen a few times. The chain employs TRBV29-1 and TRBJ1-3; weak D call: TRBD1 (5 bases). Germline V lookup: CDR1 SQVTM, CDR2 ANQGSEA. The CDR3 runs to 11 residues. Trimming cost V 6 bases and J 8 bases, with 11 bases left between them. The CDR3 DNA follows: TGCAGCGTCGTCCGGGGGTACACCATATATTTT. Its protein is CSVVRGYTIYF.